Presented here are 30 T cell receptor beta chains from one specimen sequenced in a study of shared clonotypes between healthy human individuals. Data came from immunoSEQ multiplex PCR; TCRdb stores just in-frame clones and leaves some out. Of approximately 2.5 million clones listed, 80% to 95% are singletons. Sequenced material: naive CD4+ T cells from PBMCs. The subset was: CD45RA+ positively selected. The source is a man younger than 35 in good health. Some clones in this sample may be carry-over from other donors' samples.

The chain links TRBV7-6 to TRBJ2-7, with D perhaps matching TRBD1 or TRBD2 (6 bases each). V lost 4 bases, J lost 4 bases, and 11 bases lay in between. The CDR3 runs 13 residues. Germline V gene sequence: CDR1 SGHVS, CDR2 FNYEAQ. CDR3 residues: CASSWGARYEQYF. The CDR3 DNA follows: TGTGCCAGCAGCTGGGGGGCCCGATACGAGCAGTACTTC.

The genes are TRBV23-1 and TRBJ2-2, with 13 bases identical to TRBD2. TRBV23-1 is known as an ORF, though its function is uncertain. This CDR3 has 17 amino acids. The V gene end was trimmed by 4 bases and the J gene end by 3 bases; junction bases not matched to a gene: 5. The CDR3 DNA is TGCGCCAGCAGTCCCACCGGGACTAGCGGGGACACCGGGGAGCTGTTTTTT. Its translation: CASSPTGTSGDTGELFF.

This sequence joins TRBV7-2 and TRBJ1-3; D possibly corresponds to TRBD1 (5 bases). The CDR3 totals 16 residues. The germline gives CDR1 SGHTA, CDR2 FQGNSA. V was clipped by 1 base and J by 3 bases, with 13 bases between them. CDR3 in DNA: TGTGCCAGCAGCTTAGGCGGGGGACTGGGTGGAAACACCATATATTTT. Translation: CASSLGGGLGGNTIYF.

V is TRBV29-1 and J is TRBJ2-4; 8 bases map to TRBD1. Germline V gene data show CDR1 as SQVTM and CDR2 as ANQGSEA. V was clipped by 8 bases and J by 1 base; unmatched bases: 7. The CDR3 loop spans 14 amino acids. CDR3 bases: TGCAGCTTCCGGACAGGGCCGGCCAAAAACATTCAGTACTTC. Translation: CSFRTGPAKNIQYF.

This clone has more than one count but fewer than ten. Other DNA variants within this sample encode the same CDR3. The genes are TRBV30 and TRBJ1-5; D might be TRBD1 (6 bases). The CDR3 runs 13 residues. Germline V gene lookup returns CDR1 GTSNPN and CDR2 SVGIG (reference sequence). The V and J ends lost 0 bases and 5 bases respectively, with 8 bases between them. The DNA of the CDR3 is TGTGCCTGGAGTGTAAGGGGGGATCAGCCCCAGCATTTT. Residues: CAWSVRGDQPQHF.

The gene calls are TRBV28 and TRBJ2-7, with 7 nucleotides matching TRBD2. Germline values: CDR1 MDHEN, CDR2 SYDVKM. The CDR3 covers 15 residues. J lost 6 bases, V lost 5 bases, and 13 bases had no gene match. As DNA, the CDR3 is TGTGCCAGCAGTGGCAGCTCGGGAGGCAATGGCGAGCAGTACTTC. Protein sequence: CASSGSSGGNGEQYF.

This chain connects TRBV28 to TRBJ2-7, with a possible D match to TRBD1 (6 bases). Trimming removed 5 bases at V and 0 bases at J, with 23 bases between. Germline CDR1 and CDR2: MDHEN and SYDVKM. This CDR3 is 18 amino acids long. The CDR3 loop reads CASSPTGYTLIVSYEQYF. CDR3 bases: TGTGCCAGCAGTCCTACAGGGTATACCTTGATCGTCTCCTACGAGCAGTACTTC.

The chain links TRBV5-1 to TRBJ1-5; TRBD1 is a possible D gene (6 bases). V was trimmed by 7 bases and J by 1 base, leaving 15 bases between them. Germline V gene data show CDR1 as SGHRS and CDR2 as YFSETQ. This CDR3 region has 15 residues. CDR3 bases: TGCGCCAGCCGACGTGGGGGGGCGAGCAATCAGCCCCAGCATTTT. This translates into CASRRGGASNQPQHF.

The V call is TRBV28, the J call TRBJ2-1; 10 positions match TRBD2. From germline, CDR1 is MDHEN and CDR2 SYDVKM. The CDR3 sequence is 15 residues long. V lost 7 bases, J lost 7 bases, and 10 bases stayed unmatched. The chain's CDR3 is CASTVSGRASNEQFF. CDR3 nucleotides: TGTGCCAGCACCGTAAGCGGGAGGGCGAGTAATGAGCAGTTCTTC.

The chain has TRBV14 and TRBJ2-7; D ambiguous. Trimming removed 5 bases from V and 4 bases from J, with 18 bases in between. Looked up from germline, CDR1 is SGHDN and CDR2 is FVKESK. The CDR3 is made up of 15 amino acids. The CDR3 sequence is CASSARPLGAYEQYF. The DNA for the CDR3 is TGTGCCAGCAGCGCAAGGCCCCTTGGAGCTTACGAGCAGTACTTC.

V is TRBV4-3 and J is TRBJ2-7; D may be TRBD1 (6 bases). CDR3 length: 15 residues. Germline values: CDR1 LGHNA, CDR2 YSLEER. Trimming left V 4 bases short and J 5 bases short, with 18 bases between. The CDR3 coding sequence is TGCGCCAGCAGCCGGATCCCGGGACACCCCCACGAGCAGTACTTC. Amino acids: CASSRIPGHPHEQYF.

The chain uses TRBV7-2 and TRBJ1-2, with D perhaps TRBD1 (5 bases). Germline V gene lookup returns CDR1 SGHTA and CDR2 FQGNSA. CDR3 size: 14 residues. V lost 1 base and J lost 8, with 14 bases in between. CDR3 region: CASSLDRGSGGYTF. DNA for the CDR3: TGTGCCAGCAGCTTAGATAGGGGATCGGGCGGCTACACCTTC.

The chain is built from TRBV28 and TRBJ1-1; maybe TRBD1 (6 bases). V lost 9 bases to trimming and J lost 3 bases, with 14 bases between them. Germline V lookup: CDR1 MDHEN, CDR2 SYDVKM. The CDR3 has 13 amino acids. In nucleotides, the CDR3 is TGTGCCAGTACCGGGACACCGTACACTGAAGCTTTCTTT. As protein: CASTGTPYTEAFF.

The rearrangement joins TRBV5-1 to TRBJ2-1; TRBD2 matches at 9 bases. Germline trimming cut 0 bases from V and 9 bases from J; bases unmatched to any gene: 19. Germline V gene lookup returns CDR1 SGHRS and CDR2 YFSETQ. The CDR3 is 19 residues long. Written as DNA, the CDR3 is TGCGCCAGCAGCTTGGCCGGGACACTTCTAGCGGGAAGGCTTCGTGAGCAGTTCTTC. This encodes CASSLAGTLLAGRLREQFF.

Notes on this clone: Other DNA sequences in the sample encode the same CDR3. The chain has TRBV7-2 and TRBJ2-5, with TRBD1 matching 7 bases. Trimming removed 0 bases from V and 4 bases from J; junction bases left unmatched: 2. Germline V gene data show CDR1 as SGHTA and CDR2 as FQGNSA. The CDR3 is 14 amino acids. In DNA form, the CDR3 reads TGTGCCAGCAGCTTAGCAGGGGGCAGAGAGACCCAGTACTTC. Translating it yields CASSLAGGRETQYF.

This clone was recorded once. The rearrangement uses TRBV28 and TRBJ2-7; maybe TRBD2 (6 bases). This CDR3 is built from 14 residues. V was shortened by 6 bases and J by 1 base, with 13 bases between the two germline ends. Germline V CDR1 and CDR2: MDHEN, SYDVKM. The CDR3 region is CASSHQTSSYEQYF. CDR3 DNA: TGTGCCAGCAGCCATCAGACTAGTTCCTACGAGCAGTACTTC.

This chain joins TRBV20-1 and TRBJ1-4; no clear D gene. Germline V gives CDR1 DFQATT, CDR2 SNEGSKA (reference sequence). The CDR3 runs 11 residues. V was trimmed by 5 bases and J by 8 bases, leaving 9 bases between them. CDR3 sequence (DNA): TGCAGTGCTGAGAATTTGGAAAAACTGTTTTTT. It translates to CSAENLEKLFF.

The chain links TRBV2 to TRBJ1-2, with a tentative D call TRBD1 (6 bases). Germline V gene lookup returns CDR1 SNHLY and CDR2 FYNNEI. The CDR3 is 14 amino acids. The ends were cut back, 4 bases at V and 3 bases at J, with 12 bases in the middle. The CDR3 protein is CASSGKQGYYGYTF. CDR3 bases: TGTGCCAGCAGTGGCAAACAGGGATACTATGGCTACACCTTC.

The gene calls are TRBV23-1 and TRBJ1-5; D remains ambiguous. TRBV23-1 is an ORF; its function is uncertain. Trimming stripped 3 bases from V and 4 bases from J, with 7 bases between. This CDR3 spans 13 amino acids. For the CDR3, the DNA is TGCGCCAGCAGTCAGGGTAGTAATCAGCCCCAGCATTTT. It encodes CASSQGSNQPQHF.

The V and J genes are TRBV7-2 and TRBJ2-3; 10 positions agree with TRBD2. Germline loops: CDR1 SGHTA, CDR2 FQGNSA. The V segment lost 6 bases and the J segment 6 bases; nucleotides outside the gene matches: 12. This CDR3 has 16 amino acids. Here the CDR3 reads CASSGGSGRALDTQYF. The CDR3 DNA reads as TGTGCCAGCAGTGGGGGGAGCGGGAGGGCCTTGGATACGCAGTATTTT. The complete variable domain, with remaining parts taken from reference TRBV7-2 and TRBJ2-3, reads GAGVSQSPSNKVTEKGKDVELRCDPISGHTALYWYRQSLGQGLEFLIYFQGNSAPDKSGLPSDRFSAERTGGSVSTLTIQRTQQEDSAVYLCASSGGSGRALDTQYFGPGTRLTVL.

This clone appeared a few times. Within the sample, other DNA sequences also encode this same CDR3. This chain connects TRBV30 to TRBJ1-5, with D perhaps TRBD1 (5 bases). The CDR3 is 13 amino acids. Germline V gene data show CDR1 as GTSNPN and CDR2 as SVGIG (reference sequence). Trimming shortened V by 0 bases and J by 6 bases, and 9 bases separated the two germline ends. The CDR3 region has the DNA TGTGCCTGGAGTGTCGGGACGCTTCAGCCCCAGCATTTT. This gives the protein CAWSVGTLQPQHF.

As regards this clone: This CDR3 is also generated by other DNA sequences in the sample. The chain combines TRBV30 with TRBJ2-2; D gene ambiguous. From germline, CDR1 is GTSNPN and CDR2 SVGIG (reference sequence). The ends were cut back, 4 bases at V and 5 bases at J, with 8 bases in the middle. The CDR3 covers 12 residues. This CDR3 is CAWTAKTGELFF. CDR3 nucleotides: TGTGCCTGGACAGCCAAAACCGGGGAGCTGTTTTTT.

In regard to this clone: The sample contains more than one DNA sequence encoding this CDR3. This chain uses TRBV7-9 with TRBJ2-6; TRBD1 is a possible D gene (5 bases). V was clipped by 5 bases and J by 4 bases, with 15 bases between them. The V gene's germline CDR1 is SEHNR and CDR2 FQNEAQ (reference sequence). The CDR3 runs 16 residues. The CDR3 spells CASSRGGSSGANVLTF. The CDR3 DNA reads as TGTGCCAGCAGCAGGGGCGGTAGTTCCGGGGCCAACGTCCTGACTTTC.

The chain uses TRBV7-2 and TRBJ1-3; no reliable D call. Between the trimmed V and J ends, which lost 0 bases and 4 bases, there was a span of 10 bases. The CDR3 covers 15 residues. The germline gives CDR1 SGHTA, CDR2 FQGNSA. The chain's CDR3 is CASSLAITQGNTIYF. The CDR3 region has the DNA TGTGCCAGCAGCTTAGCGATTACCCAGGGAAACACCATATATTTT.

The rearrangement joins TRBV21-1 to TRBJ1-5. TRBV21-1 is a listed pseudogene. CDR3 length: 11 residues. The CDR3 nucleotides read TGTGCCAGCAGATTTCCTCAGCCCCAGCATTTT. Its protein product is CASRFPQPQHF.

This clone has only a few counts. This sequence joins TRBV6-1 and TRBJ1-4; D is perhaps TRBD1 (6 bases). The germline V gene has CDR1 MNHNS and CDR2 SASEGT. Trimming took 4 bases from V and 7 from J, leaving 13 bases between them. CDR3 length: 14 residues. This CDR3 reads CASSVTGLREKLFF. The CDR3, as DNA: TGTGCCAGCAGTGTAACAGGGCTCCGTGAAAAACTGTTTTTT.

CDR3 sequence: CAINSDRGGEQFF. DNA for the CDR3: TGTGCCATCAACTCGGACAGGGGGGGCGAGCAGTTCTTC. The rearrangement links TRBV10-3 to TRBJ2-1; 10 nucleotides match TRBD1. This CDR3 has 13 residues. The germline gives CDR1 ENHRY, CDR2 SYGVKD. After removal of 7 bases from V and 10 bases from J, the junction contained 7 bases not matched to a gene.

This chain connects TRBV6-6 to TRBJ2-2; D tentatively reads TRBD1 or TRBD2 (5 bases each). The CDR3 is 15 residues long. V was pared by 7 bases and J by 5 bases, with 17 bases between. From germline, CDR1 is MNHNY and CDR2 SVGAGI (reference sequence). The CDR3 loop reads CASNNRGVGTGELFF. The CDR3 coding sequence is TGTGCCAGCAACAATCGGGGCGTCGGTACCGGGGAGCTGTTTTTT.

CDR3 sequence (DNA): TGTGCCTGGAGGGTGCGGGGAACAACTAATGAAAAACTGTTTTTT. It yields the protein CAWRVRGTTNEKLFF. The rearrangement joins TRBV30 to TRBJ1-4, with D uncertain. The CDR3 length is 15 residues. CDR1 and CDR2 (germline): GTSNPN, SVGIG (reference sequence). Trimming shortened V by 3 bases and J by 0 bases, and 11 bases separated the two germline ends.

The chain couples TRBV10-3 to TRBJ2-7, with 8 bases matching TRBD1. The trim removed 10 bases at V and 5 bases at J, leaving 16 bases unmatched. CDR1 is ENHRY, CDR2 SYGVKD, per germline. The CDR3 sequence is 15 residues long. This chain's CDR3 is CATEEIGQGTHEQYF. In DNA form, the CDR3 reads TGTGCCACCGAAGAAATAGGACAGGGTACCCACGAGCAGTACTTC.